The 8 T cell receptor beta chains below were found in one sample sequenced in a study of blood T cell repertoires in COVID-19. The data were produced by immunoSEQ multiplex PCR, yet TCRdb's version contains in-frame clones alone and is incomplete. Here the sample spans some 190,000 clones, about 88% being singletons. Specimen: peripheral blood. These receptor sequences come from a woman aged 40 to 49 who had recovered from COVID-19.

The rearrangement links TRBV5-1 to TRBJ2-7; 7 bases line up with TRBD2. Germline V gene lookup returns CDR1 SGHRS and CDR2 YFSETQ. The CDR3 loop spans 16 amino acids. Losses at the gene ends were 7 bases for V and 0 bases for J; bases not matched to a gene: 13. CDR3 protein: CASALGGTLSSYEQYF. The DNA of the CDR3 is TGCGCCAGCGCCCTGGGGGGGACCTTGAGCTCCTACGAGCAGTACTTC.

This clone was seen a few times. Different DNA sequences within this sample yield the same CDR3. This chain connects TRBV2 to TRBJ1-1; D unclear. This CDR3 spans 10 amino acids. Looked up from germline, CDR1 is SNHLY and CDR2 is FYNNEI. V lost 6 bases and J 7 bases, leaving 6 bases between the germline ends. CDR3 sequence reads: CASSLGEAFF. CDR3 bases: TGTGCCAGCAGCCTCGGTGAAGCTTTCTTT. The full variable domain, rest sourced from reference TRBV2 and TRBJ1-1, is EPEVTQTPSHQVTQMGQEVILRCVPISNHLYFYWYRQILGQKVEFLVSFYNNEISEKSEIFDDQFSVERPDGSNFTLKIRSTKLEDSAMYFCASSLGEAFFGQGTRLTVV.

V and J are TRBV3-1 (or the pseudogene TRBV3-2) and TRBJ1-6; D unclear. V was cut by 1 base and J by 5 bases, with 3 bases left in between. The CDR3 is 13 amino acids. Per germline, CDR1 LGHDT and CDR2 YNNKEL (reference sequence). The DNA of the CDR3 is TGTGCCAGCAGCCAAGGCGATAATTCACCCCTCCACTTT. Its translation: CASSQGDNSPLHF.

The chain uses TRBV24-1 and TRBJ2-1; possibly TRBD1 for D (5 bases). V gave up 3 bases and J gave up 5 bases, with 13 bases separating them. This CDR3 comprises 15 residues. Germline-derived CDR1 and CDR2 are KGHDR and SFDVKD. The chain's CDR3 is CATSDRLGQNNEQFF. CDR3 bases: TGTGCCACCAGTGATCGGCTGGGGCAGAACAATGAGCAGTTCTTC.

This chain uses TRBV19 with TRBJ1-1; D is unclear. Deletions cut 5 bases from V and 8 bases from J, with 18 bases between. CDR1 is LNHDA and CDR2 is SQIVND in the germline V gene (reference sequence). The CDR3 is 14 amino acids. CDR3 coding DNA: TGTGCCAGTAGTCCCCCGGGGTCAACACGGGAAGCTTTCTTT. Protein sequence: CASSPPGSTREAFF.

The chain is built from TRBV6-1 and TRBJ1-2; possibly TRBD1 for D (6 bases). This CDR3 has 15 residues. V lost 2 bases and J lost 0, with 10 bases in between. From germline, CDR1 is MNHNS and CDR2 SASEGT. CDR3 sequence: CASSETGTANYGYTF. DNA of the CDR3: TGTGCCAGCAGTGAAACAGGGACCGCTAACTATGGCTACACCTTC.

The sample holds one count of this clone. V gene TRBV7-2 combines with J gene TRBJ2-3; 7 bases match TRBD1. The germline V gene has CDR1 SGHTA and CDR2 FQGNSA. The length of the CDR3 is 16 residues. J gave up 3 bases and V 1 base, and 7 bases lay outside the gene matches. DNA of the CDR3: TGTGCCAGCAGCTTAGTCTCTCACAGGGGAACAGATACGCAGTATTTT. This codes for CASSLVSHRGTDTQYF.

V usage is TRBV3-1 (or the pseudogene TRBV3-2) and J usage is TRBJ1-5, with 7 positions matching TRBD1. After removal of 6 bases from V and 1 base from J, the junction contained 6 bases not matched to a gene. The CDR3 is 15 residues long. CDR1 and CDR2 from the germline V gene are LGHDT and YNNKEL (reference sequence). The DNA of the CDR3 is TGTGCCAGCAGTTCAGGACAGGTGAGCAATCAGCCCCAGCATTTT. This translates into CASSSGQVSNQPQHF.